This TCR beta chain comes out of a study of identical twins. Points from the study as a whole: Beta clonotypes that were abundant in cord blood contained fewer insertions, a pattern absent from memory repertoires. Out-of-frame alpha sequences shared by twins were enriched for low generation probability.

CDR3 length equals 12 residues. Germline V gene lookup returns CDR1 DFQATT and CDR2 SNEGSKA (reference sequence). Trimming cost V 0 bases and J 3 bases, with 5 bases left between them. Through template switching, a universal primer site was introduced, and the cDNA contained unique molecular identifiers. Using its own MiXCR run on the 5' RACE reads, TCRdb lists one record per CDR3 protein. The sample shows about 890,000 distinct CDR3 sequences, more than 9% of them seen only once. Only a few counts were recorded for this clonotype. Its antigen is as yet unknown. These same data were also listed under a study on yellow fever vaccine responses in identical twins.

The sequence came from a woman between 18 and 29 years old in good health. Sequencing used PBMCs. The rearrangement uses TRBV20-1 and TRBJ1-1; D is undetermined. The CDR3 bases are TGCAGTGCTAGAGATCCGGACACTGAAGCTTTCTTT. This sequence encodes CSARDPDTEAFF.